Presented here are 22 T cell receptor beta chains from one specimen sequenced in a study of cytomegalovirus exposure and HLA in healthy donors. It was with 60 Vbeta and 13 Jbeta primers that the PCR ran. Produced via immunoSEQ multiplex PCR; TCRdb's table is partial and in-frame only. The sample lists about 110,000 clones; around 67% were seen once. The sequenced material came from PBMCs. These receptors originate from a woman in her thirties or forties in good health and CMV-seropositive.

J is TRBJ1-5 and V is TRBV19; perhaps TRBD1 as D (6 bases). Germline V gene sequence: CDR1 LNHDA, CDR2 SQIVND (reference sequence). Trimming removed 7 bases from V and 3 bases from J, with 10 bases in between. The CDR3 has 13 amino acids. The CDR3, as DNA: TGTGCCAGTAATGGACAGCTCAATCAGCCCCAGCATTTT. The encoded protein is CASNGQLNQPQHF.

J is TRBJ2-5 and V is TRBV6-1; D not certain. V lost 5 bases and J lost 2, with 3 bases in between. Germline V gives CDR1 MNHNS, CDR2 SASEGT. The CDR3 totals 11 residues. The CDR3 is CASSPQETQYF. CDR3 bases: TGTGCCAGCAGTCCACAAGAGACCCAGTACTTC.

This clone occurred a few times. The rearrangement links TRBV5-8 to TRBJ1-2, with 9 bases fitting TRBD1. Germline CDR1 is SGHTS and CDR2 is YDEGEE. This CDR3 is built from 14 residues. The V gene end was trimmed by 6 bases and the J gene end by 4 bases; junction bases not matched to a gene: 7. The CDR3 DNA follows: TGTGCCAGCACCCTGGGACAGGGCCTCTATGGCTACACCTTC. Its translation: CASTLGQGLYGYTF. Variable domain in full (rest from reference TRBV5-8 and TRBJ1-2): EAGVTQSPTHLIKTRGQQATLRCSPISGHTSVYWYQQALGLGLQFLLWYDEGEERNRGNFPPRFSGRQFPNYSSELNVNALELEDSALYLCASTLGQGLYGYTFGSGTRLTVV.

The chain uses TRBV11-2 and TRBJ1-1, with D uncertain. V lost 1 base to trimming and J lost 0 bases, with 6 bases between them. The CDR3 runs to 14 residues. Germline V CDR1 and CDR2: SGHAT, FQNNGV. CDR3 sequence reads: CASSLGQLNTEAFF. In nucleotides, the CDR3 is TGTGCCAGCAGCTTAGGGCAGTTGAACACTGAAGCTTTCTTT.

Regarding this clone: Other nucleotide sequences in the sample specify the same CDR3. In nucleotides, the CDR3 is TGTGCCAGCAGCCGACAGGGCGACACTGAAGCTTTCTTT. Translated: CASSRQGDTEAFF. The chain recombines TRBV7-6 with TRBJ1-1, with 7 bases aligning to TRBD1. The CDR3 covers 13 residues. V gave up 5 bases and J gave up 3 bases; unmatched junction bases: 3. Germline CDR1 and CDR2: SGHVS and FNYEAQ.

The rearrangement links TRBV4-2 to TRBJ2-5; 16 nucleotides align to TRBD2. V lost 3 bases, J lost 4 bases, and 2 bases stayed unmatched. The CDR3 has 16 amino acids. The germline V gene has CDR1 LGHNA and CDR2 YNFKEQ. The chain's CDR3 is CASSQGLAGGAETQYF. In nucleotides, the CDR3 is TGTGCCAGCAGCCAGGGACTAGCGGGGGGGGCAGAGACCCAGTACTTC.

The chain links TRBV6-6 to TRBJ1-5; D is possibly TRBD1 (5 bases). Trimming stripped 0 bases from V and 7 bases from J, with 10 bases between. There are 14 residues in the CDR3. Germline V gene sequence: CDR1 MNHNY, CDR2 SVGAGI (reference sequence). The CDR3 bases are TGTGCCAGCAGTTACTCTCGGGGGGAGCAGCCCCAGCATTTT. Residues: CASSYSRGEQPQHF.

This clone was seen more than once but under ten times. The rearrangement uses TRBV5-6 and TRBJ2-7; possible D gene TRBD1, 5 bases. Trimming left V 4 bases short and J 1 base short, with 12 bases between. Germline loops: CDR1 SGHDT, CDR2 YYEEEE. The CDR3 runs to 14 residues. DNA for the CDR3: TGTGCCAGCAGCCACGGACAATTTTCCTACGAGCAGTACTTC. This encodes CASSHGQFSYEQYF.

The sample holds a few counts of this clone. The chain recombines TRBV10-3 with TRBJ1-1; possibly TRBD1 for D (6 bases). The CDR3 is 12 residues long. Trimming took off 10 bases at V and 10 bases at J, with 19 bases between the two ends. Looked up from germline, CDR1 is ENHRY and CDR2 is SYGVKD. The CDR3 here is CATSSGQLSAFF. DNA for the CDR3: TGTGCCACCTCAAGTGGACAGCTGTCAGCTTTCTTT.

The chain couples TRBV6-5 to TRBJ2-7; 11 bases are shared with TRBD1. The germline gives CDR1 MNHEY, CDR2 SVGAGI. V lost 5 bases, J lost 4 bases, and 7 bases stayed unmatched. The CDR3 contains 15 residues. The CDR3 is CASSHGTGGSYEQYF. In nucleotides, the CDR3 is TGTGCCAGCAGTCACGGGACAGGGGGATCTTACGAGCAGTACTTC.

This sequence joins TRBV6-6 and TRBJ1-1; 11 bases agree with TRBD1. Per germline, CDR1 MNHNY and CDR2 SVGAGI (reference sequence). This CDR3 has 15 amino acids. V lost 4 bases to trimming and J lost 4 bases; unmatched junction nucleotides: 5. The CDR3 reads CASSWRGTGGTEAFF. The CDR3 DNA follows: TGTGCCAGCAGTTGGAGAGGGACAGGGGGCACTGAAGCTTTCTTT.

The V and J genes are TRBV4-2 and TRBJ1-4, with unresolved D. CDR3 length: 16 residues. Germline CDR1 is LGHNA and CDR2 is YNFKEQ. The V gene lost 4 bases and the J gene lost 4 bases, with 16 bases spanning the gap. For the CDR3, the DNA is TGTGCCAGCAGCCGGAGAGACGGGGAAAATAATGAAAAACTGTTTTTT. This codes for CASSRRDGENNEKLFF.

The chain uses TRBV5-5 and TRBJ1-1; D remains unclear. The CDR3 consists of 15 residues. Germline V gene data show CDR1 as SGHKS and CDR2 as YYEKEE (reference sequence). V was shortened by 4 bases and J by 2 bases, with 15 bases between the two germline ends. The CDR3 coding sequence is TGTGCCAGCAGCCCCACGATAACATTAAACACTGAAGCTTTCTTT. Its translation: CASSPTITLNTEAFF.

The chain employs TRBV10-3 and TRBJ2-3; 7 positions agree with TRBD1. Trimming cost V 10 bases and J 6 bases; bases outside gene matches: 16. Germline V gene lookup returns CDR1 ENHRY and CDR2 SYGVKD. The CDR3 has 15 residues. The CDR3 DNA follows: TGTGCCAGTGGACAGGCATCGCTGGTGGGGGATACGCAGTATTTT. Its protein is CASGQASLVGDTQYF.

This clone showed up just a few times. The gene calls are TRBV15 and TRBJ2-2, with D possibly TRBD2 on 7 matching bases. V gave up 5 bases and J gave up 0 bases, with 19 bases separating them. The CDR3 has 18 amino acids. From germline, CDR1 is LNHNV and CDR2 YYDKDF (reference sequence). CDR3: CATSPRGGRNTNTGELFF. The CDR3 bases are TGTGCCACCAGCCCCCGCGGGGGCCGAAATACGAACACCGGGGAGCTGTTTTTT.

The CDR3 DNA is TGTGCCACGGGAGGAACCTACGAGCAGTACTTC. It is translated as CATGGTYEQYF. The chain carries TRBV11-2 and TRBJ2-7, with 7 bases that match TRBD2. This CDR3 spans 11 amino acids. V trimming: 10 bases; J trimming: 2 bases; junction bases outside the gene matches: 2. Germline CDR1 SGHAT, CDR2 FQNNGV.

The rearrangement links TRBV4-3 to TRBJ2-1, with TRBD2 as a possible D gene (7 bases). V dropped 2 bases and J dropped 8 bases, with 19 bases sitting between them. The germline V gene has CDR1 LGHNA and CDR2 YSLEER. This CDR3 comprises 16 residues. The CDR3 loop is CASSQNGQRGGDEQFF. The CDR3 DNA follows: TGCGCCAGCAGCCAAAATGGCCAAAGGGGGGGCGATGAGCAGTTCTTC.

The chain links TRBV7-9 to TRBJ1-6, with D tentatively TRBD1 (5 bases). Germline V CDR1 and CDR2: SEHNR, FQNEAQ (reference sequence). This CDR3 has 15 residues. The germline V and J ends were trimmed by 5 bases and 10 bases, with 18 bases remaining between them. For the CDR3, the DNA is TGTGCCAGCAGCCCTCCGGACCCCAAGGGGTCACCCCTCCACTTT. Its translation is CASSPPDPKGSPLHF.

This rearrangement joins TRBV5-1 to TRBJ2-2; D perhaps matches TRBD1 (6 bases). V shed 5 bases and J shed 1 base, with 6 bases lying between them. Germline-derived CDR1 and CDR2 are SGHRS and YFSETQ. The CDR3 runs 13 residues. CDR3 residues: CASRQGNTGELFF. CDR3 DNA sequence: TGCGCCAGCAGACAGGGGAACACCGGGGAGCTGTTTTTT.

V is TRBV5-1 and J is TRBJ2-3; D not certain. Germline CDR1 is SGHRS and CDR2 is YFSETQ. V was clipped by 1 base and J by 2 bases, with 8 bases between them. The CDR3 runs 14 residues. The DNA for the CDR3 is TGCGCCAGCAGCTTGAGTTGGGCCACAGATACGCAGTATTTT. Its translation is CASSLSWATDTQYF.

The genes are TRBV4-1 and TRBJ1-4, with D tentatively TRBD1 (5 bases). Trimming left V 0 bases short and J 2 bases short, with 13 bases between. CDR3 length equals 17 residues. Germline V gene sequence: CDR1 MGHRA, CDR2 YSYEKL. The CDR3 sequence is CASSQEGSQGTNEKLFF. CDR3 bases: TGCGCCAGCAGCCAAGAAGGTTCGCAGGGTACTAATGAAAAACTGTTTTTT.

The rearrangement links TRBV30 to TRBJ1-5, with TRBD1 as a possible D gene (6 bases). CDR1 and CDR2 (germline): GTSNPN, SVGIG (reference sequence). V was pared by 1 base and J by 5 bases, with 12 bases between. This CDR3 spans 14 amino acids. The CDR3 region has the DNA TGTGCCTGGAGTGAATCAGGGGAGCATCAGCCCCAGCATTTT. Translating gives CAWSESGEHQPQHF. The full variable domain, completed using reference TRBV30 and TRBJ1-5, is SQTIHQWPATLVQPVGSPLSLECTVEGTSNPNLYWYRQAAGRGLQLLFYSVGIGQISSEVPQNLSASRPQDRQFILSSKKLLLSDSGFYLCAWSESGEHQPQHFGDGTRLSIL.